Each of the 24 T cell receptor beta chains below was sequenced from the same sample in a study of blood T cells in healthy people across ages (dated by TCRdb to 2014 to 2015). Libraries were prepared through 5' RACE. The sequencer was an Illumina HiSeq 2500. A second PCR of roughly 7 to 11 cycles was performed with a sample-barcoded 5' primer and a J-beta primer mix. Clones were called with MiXCR by TCRdb after fastp trimmed the public reads at Q25, and only in-frame beta chains were retained. Identical CDR3 protein sequences are pooled into one entry, listed with their most common genes and DNA. Counted in this sample were 1.5 million to 2 million distinct CDR3 sequences; around 48% of them appeared once. The ten largest clones take up less than 2.5% of the sample. Sequencing was performed on blood. The receptors here all came from a woman between 40 and 50 years old in good health.

This chain links TRBV7-9 with TRBJ1-5; D unclear. The CDR3 consists of 14 residues. Trimming took off 4 bases at V and 3 bases at J, with 10 bases between the two ends. Germline V gene sequence: CDR1 SEHNR, CDR2 FQNEAQ (reference sequence). The CDR3 DNA sequence: TGTGCCAGCAGCTCCCGGGCCGACAATCAGCCCCAGCATTTT. Its translation: CASSSRADNQPQHF.

This clonotype was picked up a small number of times. As DNA, the CDR3 is TGTGCCAGCAGTTACCCCGGGGTGACCTACGAGCAGTACTTC. Its protein product is CASSYPGVTYEQYF. The chain uses TRBV6-2 or TRBV6-3 and TRBJ2-7; weak D call: TRBD2 (5 bases). The length of the CDR3 is 14 residues. V was shortened by 2 bases and J by 2 bases, with 10 bases between the two germline ends. Germline CDR1 MNHEY, CDR2 SVGEGT.

For the CDR3, the DNA is TGTGCCACCAGCAGATCTAGCGGGGAGGGAGGAGGGGGTGAGCAGTTCTTC. Translation gives CATSRSSGEGGGGEQFF. The chain recombines TRBV15 with TRBJ2-1, with 9 bases matching TRBD2. There are 17 residues in the CDR3. Germline V CDR1 and CDR2: LNHNV, YYDKDF (reference sequence). The junction had 14 bases not matched to a gene; V was cut back by 2 bases and J by 9 bases.

This clonotype came up a few times. This chain uses TRBV20-1 with TRBJ1-2; TRBD1 matches at 8 bases. The CDR3 consists of 15 residues. Trimming took 1 base from V and 7 from J; bases not matched to a gene: 11. Per the germline V gene, CDR1 is DFQATT and CDR2 is SNEGSKA (reference sequence). CDR3 in DNA: TGCAGTGCTAGAGCTTCGAGGACAGGGACAGCTGGCTACACCTTC. Residues: CSARASRTGTAGYTF.

J is TRBJ1-6 and V is TRBV5-1; D gene unclear. This CDR3 spans 14 amino acids. The germline V gene has CDR1 SGHRS and CDR2 YFSETQ. The V end was cut by 1 base, the J end by 9 bases, with 11 bases between. The CDR3 DNA follows: TGCGCCAGCAGCTTGCGAGGTGGTAGTTCACCCCTCCACTTT. It is translated as CASSLRGGSSPLHF.

In its sample, this clonotype was seen once. At one end the junction does not follow the germline gene, possibly because of a read error. V usage is TRBV9 and J usage is TRBJ2-1; 15 bases are a match to TRBD2. This CDR3 has 19 amino acids. Germline-derived CDR1 and CDR2 are SGDLS and YYNGEE. CDR3 protein: CASSVDGTSGGSSCNEQFF. The DNA for the CDR3 is TGTGCCAGCAGCGTAGATGGGACTAGCGGGGGGAGCTCCTGCAATGAGCAGTTCTTC.

This rearrangement joins TRBV20-1 to TRBJ2-7; D possibly uses TRBD1 or TRBD2 (5 bases each). With 6 bases removed from V and 0 bases from J, the gap between germline ends came to 12 bases. The V gene's germline CDR1 is DFQATT and CDR2 SNEGSKA (reference sequence). CDR3 length: 13 residues. The CDR3 is CSAIDSGSYEQYF. Here the CDR3 DNA reads TGCAGTGCGATAGACAGCGGCTCCTACGAGCAGTACTTC.

Details on this clonotype: One junction end does not reproduce the germline sequence, and a read error may be involved. The chain couples TRBV6-6 to TRBJ2-7, with D perhaps given as TRBD1 or TRBD2 (5 bases each). Germline loops: CDR1 MNHNY, CDR2 SVGAGI (reference sequence). The CDR3 spans 14 residues. This CDR3 is CASKAGTGSYVQYF. The CDR3 nucleotides read TGTGCCAGTAAAGCCGGGACGGGCTCCTACGTGCAGTACTTC.

The V gene is TRBV7-2, the J gene TRBJ2-1; 8 bases agree with TRBD2. The CDR3 runs to 12 residues. From germline, CDR1 is SGHTA and CDR2 FQGNSA. Trimming took 6 bases from V and 13 from J; bases not matched to a gene: 8. DNA of the CDR3: TGTGCCAGCAGAGACCGGGAGGGCAATCAGTTCTTC. It translates to CASRDREGNQFF.

In its sample, this clonotype was seen a few times. V and J are TRBV12-3 or TRBV12-4 and TRBJ2-1; 8 bases fit TRBD2. After removal of 3 bases from V and 6 bases from J, the junction contained 4 bases not matched to a gene. The CDR3 loop spans 14 amino acids. Here the CDR3 reads CASSFRGGLNEQFF. In nucleotides, the CDR3 is TGTGCCAGCAGTTTCCGGGGGGGCCTCAATGAGCAGTTCTTC.

This rearrangement joins TRBV28 to TRBJ1-6; 7 bases agree with TRBD1. V lost 6 bases, J lost 16 bases, and 9 bases stayed unmatched. Germline values: CDR1 MDHEN, CDR2 SYDVKM. The CDR3 has 12 amino acids. The CDR3 DNA follows: TGTGCCAGCAGCATCGAGGGCAGGGGGCTCCACTTT. It is translated as CASSIEGRGLHF. Full variable domain (rest looked up from reference TRBV28 and TRBJ1-6): DVKVTQSSRYLVKRTGEKVFLECVQDMDHENMFWYRQDPGLGLRLIYFSYDVKMKEKGDIPEGYSVSREKKERFSLILESASTNQTSMYLCASSIEGRGLHFGNGTRLTVT.

The chain joins TRBV3-1 to TRBJ1-4, with 9 bases matching TRBD1. J lost 8 bases, V lost 6 bases, and 7 bases had no gene match. Germline assignment: CDR1 LGHDT and CDR2 YNNKEL (reference sequence). The CDR3 covers 14 residues. In nucleotides, the CDR3 is TGTGCCAGCAGAAAACAGGGGGCAGGCGAAAAACTGTTTTTT. Protein sequence: CASRKQGAGEKLFF.

The chain links TRBV15 to TRBJ2-5, with TRBD1 matching 7 bases. Germline trimming cut 0 bases from V and 5 bases from J; bases unmatched to any gene: 9. There are 16 residues in the CDR3. Germline values: CDR1 LNHNV, CDR2 YYDKDF (reference sequence). In DNA form, the CDR3 reads TGTGCCACCAGCAGAGATTTGAACAGGGGTGGGGAGACCCAGTACTTC. This sequence encodes CATSRDLNRGGETQYF.

This clonotype was seen a handful of times. The chain joins TRBV7-8 to TRBJ1-2, with TRBD1 matching over 8 bases. Germline CDR1 SGHVS, CDR2 FQNEAQ. J was trimmed by 6 bases and V by 3 bases; bases with no gene match: 3. There are 13 residues in the CDR3. CDR3 in DNA: TGTGCCAGCAGCTTTAGGACAGGGCATGGCTACACCTTC. Encoded protein: CASSFRTGHGYTF.

This clonotype was found a few times. This rearrangement joins TRBV6-2 or TRBV6-3 to TRBJ2-7, with D unclear. Germline V gives CDR1 MNHEY, CDR2 SVGEGT. Trimming shortened V by 2 bases and J by 1 base, and 18 bases separated the two germline ends. This CDR3 is 17 amino acids long. The CDR3 DNA reads TGTGCCAGCAGTTACAAGTTCGGTCCACCACATTCCTACGAGCAGTACTTC. This sequence encodes CASSYKFGPPHSYEQYF.

This chain joins TRBV20-1 and TRBJ2-1; 7 bases line up with TRBD1. The V gene's germline CDR1 is DFQATT and CDR2 SNEGSKA (reference sequence). The trim removed 0 bases at V and 7 bases at J, leaving 18 bases unmatched. The CDR3 totals 18 residues. The CDR3 sequence is CSARDPTGNGGFLNEQFF. CDR3 bases: TGCAGTGCTAGAGACCCGACAGGGAATGGGGGTTTTTTGAATGAGCAGTTCTTC.

This chain connects TRBV27 to TRBJ2-4; D uncertain. The V and J ends lost 7 bases and 0 bases respectively, with 10 bases between them. This CDR3 spans 14 amino acids. Germline CDR1 reads MNHEY; CDR2 reads SMNVEV (reference sequence). CDR3: CASKSSLAKNIQYF. The DNA for the CDR3 is TGTGCCAGCAAAAGCAGCCTAGCCAAAAACATTCAGTACTTC.

V and J are TRBV19 and TRBJ2-1; 7 bases fit TRBD1. CDR3 length equals 15 residues. Looked up from germline, CDR1 is LNHDA and CDR2 is SQIVND (reference sequence). Trimming cost V 5 bases and J 2 bases; bases outside gene matches: 6. Here the CDR3 reads CASSHDRAPYNEQFF. DNA of the CDR3: TGTGCCAGTAGTCACGACAGGGCCCCCTACAATGAGCAGTTCTTC.

This clonotype showed up just a few times. This chain uses TRBV18 with TRBJ2-5, with 9 bases aligning to TRBD1. CDR1 and CDR2 (germline): KGHSH, LQKENI. The V segment lost 3 bases and the J segment 4 bases; nucleotides outside the gene matches: 6. The CDR3 extends over 15 amino acids. The CDR3 spells CASSPRDRVAETQYF. Here the CDR3 DNA reads TGTGCCAGCTCACCCCGGGACAGGGTTGCAGAGACCCAGTACTTC.

The chain recombines TRBV7-8 with TRBJ1-6; TRBD1 is a possible D gene (5 bases). Germline CDR1 is SGHVS and CDR2 is FQNEAQ. This CDR3 spans 16 amino acids. Trimming took off 5 bases at V and 9 bases at J, with 20 bases between the two ends. In nucleotides, the CDR3 is TGTGCCAGCAGCCTCTCGTGGTCAGGGAACGGTTCACCCCTCCACTTT. Translation: CASSLSWSGNGSPLHF.

The rearrangement links TRBV14 to TRBJ2-5, with no clear D. This CDR3 comprises 17 residues. V was cut by 3 bases and J by 0 bases, with 17 bases left in between. CDR1 and CDR2 from the germline V gene are SGHDN and FVKESK. CDR3 region: CASSQIGRQAYQETQYF. The CDR3 region has the DNA TGTGCCAGCAGCCAGATAGGACGACAAGCGTACCAAGAGACCCAGTACTTC.

The chain combines TRBV3-1 with TRBJ1-1, with a weak D call TRBD1 (5 bases). There are 13 residues in the CDR3. CDR1 is LGHDT and CDR2 is YNNKEL in the germline V gene (reference sequence). With 4 bases removed from V and 1 base from J, the gap between germline ends came to 7 bases. CDR3 sequence (DNA): TGTGCCAGCAGCCGGACAAGGAACACTGAAGCTTTCTTT. It codes for CASSRTRNTEAFF.

The genes are TRBV4-1 and TRBJ2-1; D call uncertain. This CDR3 is built from 14 residues. V was trimmed by 1 base and J by 5 bases, leaving 9 bases between them. The germline V gene has CDR1 MGHRA and CDR2 YSYEKL. CDR3 loop: CASSQARTDNEQFF. The CDR3, as DNA: TGCGCCAGCAGCCAAGCCCGGACGGACAATGAGCAGTTCTTC.

This clonotype appeared a few times. The V gene is TRBV28, the J gene TRBJ2-5; no clear D. CDR1 MDHEN and CDR2 SYDVKM come from the germline V gene. V was trimmed by 4 bases and J by 7 bases, leaving 19 bases between them. The CDR3 has 15 amino acids. The CDR3 nucleotides are TGTGCCAGCAGTTCGGGTTTAGGTCTCCGAGGGACCCAGTACTTC. It yields the protein CASSSGLGLRGTQYF.